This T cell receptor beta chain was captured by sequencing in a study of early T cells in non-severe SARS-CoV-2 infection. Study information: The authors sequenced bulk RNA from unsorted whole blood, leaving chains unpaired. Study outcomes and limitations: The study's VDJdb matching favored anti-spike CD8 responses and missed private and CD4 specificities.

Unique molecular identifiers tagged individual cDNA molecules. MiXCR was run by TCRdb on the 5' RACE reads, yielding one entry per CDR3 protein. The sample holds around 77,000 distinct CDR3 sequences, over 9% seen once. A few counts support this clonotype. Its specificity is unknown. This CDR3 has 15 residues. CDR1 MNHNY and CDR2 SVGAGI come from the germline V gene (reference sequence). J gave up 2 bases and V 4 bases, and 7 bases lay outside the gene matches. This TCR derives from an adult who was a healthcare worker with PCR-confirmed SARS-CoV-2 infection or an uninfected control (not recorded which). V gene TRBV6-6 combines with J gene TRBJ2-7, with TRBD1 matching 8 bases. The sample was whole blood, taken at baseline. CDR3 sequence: CASSFGDRGAYEQYF. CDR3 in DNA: TGTGCCAGCAGTTTTGGAGACAGGGGAGCCTACGAGCAGTACTTC.